These 15 T cell receptor beta chains were sequenced from one sample in a study of T cell repertoires in cytomegalovirus infection. TCRdb processed the reads anew with MiXCR; each CDR3 protein has one entry. The sample contains roughly 150,000 distinct CDR3 sequences, over 25% of which appear only once. These receptors have no identified antigens. The sample was CD8+ T cells from cultured PBMCs, taken from culture after CMV antigen stimulation. Receptors originate from a human donor in good health (CMV status not recorded). Some clones in this sample may be carry-over from other donors' samples.

This chain links TRBV7-6 with TRBJ2-5; tentative D call: TRBD2 (5 bases). Trimming cost V 8 bases and J 0 bases, with 10 bases left between them. The CDR3 runs to 13 residues. From germline, CDR1 is SGHVS and CDR2 FNYEAQ. This chain's CDR3 is CASRDTYQETQYF. CDR3 coding DNA: TGTGCCAGCCGGGATACGTACCAAGAGACCCAGTACTTC.

This clonotype was seen more than once but under ten times. CDR3: CASSLSASHNEQFF. The CDR3 DNA sequence: TGTGCCAGCAGCTTGTCAGCATCACACAATGAGCAGTTCTTC. The chain carries TRBV7-2 and TRBJ2-1; D gene unclear. The CDR3 is 14 amino acids. The V end was cut by 3 bases, the J end by 5 bases, with 11 bases between. Per germline, CDR1 SGHTA and CDR2 FQGNSA.

This clonotype was found many times. The CDR3 sequence: CASSLGWGQETQYF. In DNA, the CDR3 is TGTGCCAGCAGCTTAGGGTGGGGCCAAGAGACCCAGTACTTC. The chain combines TRBV7-2 with TRBJ2-5; D is unclear. The CDR3 sequence is 14 residues long. The V and J ends lost 1 base and 1 base respectively, with 7 bases between them. Germline V CDR1 and CDR2: SGHTA, FQGNSA.

The CDR3 is CASSHGGAGGPNNEQFF. The CDR3 coding sequence is TGCGCCAGCAGCCACGGAGGAGCGGGGGGGCCCAACAATGAGCAGTTCTTC. The chain recombines TRBV4-1 with TRBJ2-1, with TRBD2 matching 10 bases. J gave up 5 bases and V 3 bases, and 10 bases lay outside the gene matches. CDR1 MGHRA and CDR2 YSYEKL come from the germline V gene. This CDR3 has 17 residues.

CDR3 nucleotide sequence: TGTGCCAGCAGTTTCCAGGACAGTCCGTACACTGAAGCTTTCTTT. As protein: CASSFQDSPYTEAFF. V and J are TRBV6-5 and TRBJ1-1, with a weak D call TRBD1 (6 bases). V was shortened by 4 bases and J by 3 bases, with 15 bases between the two germline ends. Germline loops: CDR1 MNHEY, CDR2 SVGAGI. This CDR3 is built from 15 residues.

The V and J genes are TRBV19 and TRBJ1-6, with D hard to call. In germline, CDR1 is LNHDA, CDR2 SQIVND (reference sequence). V gave up 1 base and J gave up 3 bases, with 10 bases separating them. The CDR3 spans 16 residues. The CDR3: CASSIGQELYNSPLHF. The CDR3 DNA sequence: TGTGCCAGTAGTATAGGTCAAGAGCTCTATAATTCACCCCTCCACTTT.

This clonotype was detected ten times or more. The rearrangement links TRBV7-8 to TRBJ2-2, with 9 bases lining up with TRBD2. The CDR3 consists of 16 residues. After removal of 1 base from V and 6 bases from J, the junction contained 6 bases not matched to a gene. CDR1 and CDR2 from the germline V gene are SGHVS and FQNEAQ. The CDR3 is CASSLVSGGKAGELFF. CDR3 DNA sequence: TGTGCCAGCAGCTTAGTTAGCGGGGGCAAAGCCGGGGAGCTGTTTTTT.

The sample holds many counts of this clonotype. This chain links TRBV5-6 with TRBJ2-7; no reliable D call. The CDR3 is 13 amino acids. The germline V gene has CDR1 SGHDT and CDR2 YYEEEE. Trimming removed 2 bases from V and 2 bases from J, with 8 bases in between. CDR3 loop: CASSFFNAYEQYF. In DNA form, the CDR3 reads TGTGCCAGCAGCTTTTTTAACGCCTACGAGCAGTACTTC.

The V call is TRBV19, the J call TRBJ1-2; 12 positions match TRBD1. Germline V gene lookup returns CDR1 LNHDA and CDR2 SQIVND (reference sequence). The CDR3 totals 15 residues. With V trimmed by 3 bases and J by 6 bases, 5 bases remained unmatched. CDR3 DNA: TGTGCCAGTAGTATGGGGACAGGGGGCCTGGATGGCTACACCTTC. Protein sequence: CASSMGTGGLDGYTF.

This clonotype has more than one count but fewer than ten. The chain carries TRBV28 and TRBJ2-5; a possible D gene is TRBD2 (6 bases). Germline V gives CDR1 MDHEN, CDR2 SYDVKM. Trimming left V 3 bases short and J 3 bases short, with 20 bases between. The CDR3 is made up of 17 amino acids. CDR3 residues: CASSFPLDVPGEETQYF. Written as DNA, the CDR3 is TGTGCCAGCAGTTTTCCCCTGGACGTCCCGGGGGAAGAGACCCAGTACTTC.

This clonotype has more than one count but fewer than ten. The chain couples TRBV11-3 to TRBJ2-1; no clear D gene. The length of the CDR3 is 12 residues. The V gene lost 4 bases and the J gene lost 7 bases, with 8 bases spanning the gap. Germline CDR1 and CDR2: SGHNT and YENEEA. CDR3 region: CASSWGNNEQFF. CDR3 DNA sequence: TGTGCCAGCAGCTGGGGAAATAATGAGCAGTTCTTC.

This clonotype has at least ten counts. V and J are TRBV28 and TRBJ1-2; D not resolved. V was cut by 2 bases and J by 4 bases, with 14 bases left in between. The CDR3 runs to 15 residues. From germline, CDR1 is MDHEN and CDR2 SYDVKM. CDR3 protein: CASSLMGALLYGYTF. In DNA, the CDR3 is TGTGCCAGCAGTTTAATGGGAGCGCTGCTCTATGGCTACACCTTC.

This clonotype came up a few times. This rearrangement joins TRBV12-3 or TRBV12-4 to TRBJ2-3, with D perhaps TRBD2 (5 bases). The CDR3 is made up of 14 amino acids. Trimming removed 1 base from V and 3 bases from J, with 8 bases in between. CDR3 protein: CASSLVTGTDTQYF. The DNA of the CDR3 is TGTGCCAGCAGTTTAGTTACGGGGACAGATACGCAGTATTTT.

This clonotype was seen a handful of times. The rearrangement joins TRBV12-3 or TRBV12-4 to TRBJ2-1; D is uncertain. There are 12 residues in the CDR3. Trimming took off 8 bases at V and 8 bases at J, with 13 bases between the two ends. The CDR3 here is CASYLTRHEQFF. Written as DNA, the CDR3 is TGTGCCAGCTACCTTACCCGGCATGAGCAGTTCTTC.

This clonotype was detected a few times. The chain uses TRBV7-8 and TRBJ2-1; D may be TRBD1 (6 bases). This CDR3 spans 16 amino acids. V dropped 1 base and J dropped 1 base, with 11 bases sitting between them. CDR1 and CDR2 from the germline V gene are SGHVS and FQNEAQ. The CDR3 region is CASSLGGRGSYNEQFF. CDR3 DNA sequence: TGTGCCAGCAGCTTAGGGGGCAGGGGTTCCTACAATGAGCAGTTCTTC.